This TCR beta chain was documented in a study of healthy donors' naive CD4 and CD8 T cells. This clonotype was counted a few times. What it binds is unknown. Study-wide results and limits: The study did not address homeostatic proliferation effects in naive T cells. Positive CDR3 charge linked to CD4+ cells, negative to CD8+ cells.

Naive CD4+ cells were sorted as CD4+CD8-CD45RO-CD45RA+; naive CD8+ as CD8+CD4-CD45RA+CD27bright. V shed 2 bases and J 0 bases; nucleotides not matched to a gene: 1. The CDR3 is 13 residues long. Germline V gives CDR1 SQVTM, CDR2 ANQGSEA. Each TCR library used about 500 ng of total RNA and a linear amplification protocol. Each CDR3 protein is one row after TCRdb ran MiXCR on the reads. The sample records about 200,000 distinct CDR3 sequences, about four fifths being singletons. The sequencing sample was made of naive CD4+ and CD8+ T cells sorted from blood, pooled from several donors. This rearrangement joins TRBV29-1 to TRBJ2-7; TRBD1 aligns across 7 bases. The sequence derives from a pool of human donors in good health; the sample pools cells from several healthy donors. The CDR3 DNA reads TGCAGCGTTGAAAGGGACAGCTCCTACGAGCAGTACTTC. Amino acids: CSVERDSSYEQYF.